The 4 T cell receptor beta chains presented below share a single source sample, sequenced in a study of CD8 T cells in ankylosing spondylitis. TCRdb itself ran the 5' RACE reads through MiXCR, one entry per CDR3 protein. The data show approximately 260,000 distinct CDR3 sequences, around 9.2% seen once. Sequencing was done on a sample of blood, either unsorted or a sorted T cell fraction (not recorded which). All receptors come from a male donor with ankylosing spondylitis or in good health (not recorded which).

In its sample, this clonotype was seen many times. V is TRBV6-1 and J is TRBJ1-2; TRBD1 matches at 9 bases. The CDR3 extends over 16 amino acids. Germline loops: CDR1 MNHNS, CDR2 SASEGT. V shed 7 bases, J shed 3 bases, and the junction held 12 bases outside the gene matches. The CDR3: CASNPDRGTEDYGYTF. CDR3 nucleotides: TGTGCCAGCAACCCAGACAGGGGGACGGAAGACTATGGCTACACCTTC.

This clonotype was recorded many times. The genes are TRBV7-8 and TRBJ2-4; TRBD1 matches at 7 bases. This CDR3 has 13 residues. The germline V gene encodes CDR1 SGHVS and CDR2 FQNEAQ. Trimming removed 1 base from V and 12 bases from J; junction bases left unmatched: 6. The CDR3 reads CASSLVTGETQYF. CDR3 DNA sequence: TGTGCCAGCAGCTTAGTTACAGGGGAGACTCAGTACTTC.

This clonotype turned up a few times. V gene TRBV30 combines with J gene TRBJ1-6; 8 bases align to TRBD1. The CDR3 is made up of 14 amino acids. The germline V gene has CDR1 GTSNPN and CDR2 SVGIG (reference sequence). Losses at the gene ends were 4 bases for V and 9 bases for J; bases not matched to a gene: 8. The CDR3: CAWKGQGAPSPLHF. For the CDR3, the DNA is TGTGCCTGGAAGGGCCAGGGGGCCCCTTCACCCCTCCACTTT.

This chain joins TRBV18 and TRBJ2-1, with D possibly being TRBD1 or TRBD2 (6 bases each). The germline CDR1 and CDR2 sequences are KGHSH and LQKENI. V shed 3 bases and J shed 8 bases, with 20 bases lying between them. This CDR3 spans 16 amino acids. Here the CDR3 reads CASSPPGGGPGDEQFF. In DNA, the CDR3 is TGTGCCAGCTCACCCCCAGGTGGAGGGCCAGGGGATGAGCAGTTCTTC.